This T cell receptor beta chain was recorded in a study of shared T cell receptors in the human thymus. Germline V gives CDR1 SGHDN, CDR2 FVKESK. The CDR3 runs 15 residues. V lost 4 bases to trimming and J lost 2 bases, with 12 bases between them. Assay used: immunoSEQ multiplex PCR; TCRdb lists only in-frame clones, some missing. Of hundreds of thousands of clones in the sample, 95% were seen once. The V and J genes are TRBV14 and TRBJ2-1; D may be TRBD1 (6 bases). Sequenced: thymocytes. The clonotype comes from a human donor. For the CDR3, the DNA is TGTGCCAGCAGCCCCCCCAGGGGCGCCTACAATGAGCAGTTCTTC. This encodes CASSPPRGAYNEQFF.